This TCR beta chain comes out of a study of T cells in Graves' hyperthyroidism and ophthalmopathy. Amplification targeted TCR beta CDR3 regions from RNA transcripts. During a first-round RT-PCR of the TCR CDR3, the HTBI primer set was used. TCRdb re-derived calls from the multiplex PCR reads in MiXCR, one entry per CDR3 protein. In the table there are a few hundred thousand distinct CDR3 sequences, roughly 13% of which are singletons. The V end lost 0 bases, the J end lost 3 bases, and 8 bases lay between the germline ends. Germline V gene data show CDR1 as SGDLS and CDR2 as YYNGEE. The CDR3 is 14 residues long.

The receptor was isolated from a woman aged 40 to 50 with Graves' ophthalmopathy. Material for sequencing was blood. This rearrangement joins TRBV9 to TRBJ2-3; D is unclear. The CDR3 DNA follows: TGTGCCAGCAGCGTAGGAACATGGACAGATACGCAGTATTTT. This encodes CASSVGTWTDTQYF.